A selection of T cell receptor beta chains follows, all from one sample in a study of blood T cell repertoires in COVID-19. The data were produced by immunoSEQ multiplex PCR, yet TCRdb's version contains in-frame clones alone and is incomplete. The data show tens of thousands of clones, approximately 87% seen once. The sequenced sample was peripheral blood. Source of these receptors: a man at least 80 years old in a cohort sampled during active COVID-19. CDR3s include the opening cysteine and the closing phenylalanine or tryptophan. The D gene is left open where the match is weak. Clone size is stated in some rows and not others, as once, few, many or a class when expanded.

d_gene	abundance	v_gene	j_gene	CDR3aa	CDR3nt
.	.	TRBV2	TRBJ1-5	CASGAEADQPQHF	TGTGCCAGCGGGGCAGAAGCTGATCAGCCCCAGCATTTT
TRBD1	.	TRBV19	TRBJ1-2	CASRRGTGVGYGYTF	TGTGCCAGTAGACGGGGGACAGGGGTCGGCTATGGCTACACCTTC
.	.	TRBV6-5	TRBJ1-1	CASFDGTGGTEAFF	TGTGCCAGTTTTGACGGGACTGGGGGGACTGAAGCTTTCTTT
TRBD1	.	TRBV7-9	TRBJ1-2	CASSVTGYGYTF	TGTGCCAGCAGCGTGACAGGGTATGGCTACACCTTC
TRBD1	.	TRBV4-2	TRBJ2-1	CASSQDGDSSYNEQFF	TGTGCCAGCAGCCAGGATGGGGACAGCTCCTACAATGAGCAGTTCTTC
TRBD1	.	TRBV3-1/TRBV3-2	TRBJ2-3	CASSPGTDSTDTQYF	TGTGCCAGCAGCCCGGGGACAGATAGCACAGATACGCAGTATTTT
.	.	TRBV3-1/TRBV3-2	TRBJ2-2	CASSQPPGQHTGELFF	TGTGCCAGCAGCCAGCCTCCGGGACAACACACCGGGGAGCTGTTTTTT
.	.	TRBV24-1	TRBJ2-7	CATSDLGTPRYEQYF	TGTGCCACCAGTGACCTCGGGACACCAAGATACGAGCAGTACTTC
.	few	TRBV27	TRBJ1-4	CASSSSLAGNEKLFF	TGTGCCAGCAGTTCTTCTCTGGCGGGTAATGAAAAACTGTTTTTT
TRBD1	once	TRBV27	TRBJ1-1	CASSPRQGHTEAFF	TGTGCCAGCAGTCCCCGACAGGGGCACACTGAAGCTTTCTTT
TRBD2	.	TRBV6-2/TRBV6-3	TRBJ2-7	CASSYTSGGGEQYF	TGTGCCAGCAGTTACACCAGCGGGGGTGGTGAGCAGTACTTC
.	.	TRBV7-3	TRBJ1-2	CASSPKPVSHYGYTF	TGTGCCAGCAGCCCCAAACCGGTTTCTCACTATGGCTACACCTTC
TRBD1	.	TRBV29-1	TRBJ1-1	CSVDRDLNTEAFF	TGCAGCGTCGACAGGGACCTGAACACTGAAGCTTTCTTT
TRBD1	.	TRBV19	TRBJ2-7	CASSNDRGQYEQYF	TGTGCCAGTAGTAATGACAGGGGCCAATACGAGCAGTACTTC
TRBD2	.	TRBV28	TRBJ2-3	CASKAGGWTDTQYF	TGTGCCAGCAAAGCGGGGGGGTGGACAGATACGCAGTATTTT
TRBD1	.	TRBV24-1	TRBJ2-1	CATSELGQGVNEQFF	TGTGCCACCAGTGAGCTGGGACAGGGGGTGAATGAGCAGTTCTTC
TRBD2	.	TRBV24-1	TRBJ2-1	CATSGKRGADNEQFF	TGTGCCACCAGTGGTAAGCGGGGGGCCGACAATGAGCAGTTCTTC
TRBD2	.	TRBV6-2/TRBV6-3	TRBJ2-5	CASSYLKGLADEETQYF	TGTGCCAGCAGTTACTTAAAGGGACTAGCGGACGAAGAGACCCAGTACTTC
TRBD2	.	TRBV7-2	TRBJ2-3	CASSPSGLRDTQYF	TGTGCCAGCAGCCCATCGGGACTAAGGGATACGCAGTATTTT
.	.	TRBV5-4	TRBJ1-3	CASSLGGISSGNTIYF	TGTGCCAGCAGCTTGGGCGGTATAAGCTCTGGAAACACCATATATTTT
TRBD1	.	TRBV12-5	TRBJ1-3	CASGLVVGRGSGNTIYF	TGTGCTAGTGGTTTGGTAGTGGGCAGGGGGTCTGGAAACACCATATATTTT
.	.	TRBV27	TRBJ2-3	CASSRLSSTDTQYF	TGTGCCAGCAGTCGACTATCTAGCACAGATACGCAGTATTTT
TRBD1	.	TRBV4-2	TRBJ1-5	CASSQAGQPNQPQHF	TGTGCCAGCAGCCAGGCGGGACAGCCCAATCAGCCCCAGCATTTT
TRBD1	.	TRBV6-2/TRBV6-3	TRBJ1-1	CASSMTGWRTEAFF	TGTGCCAGCAGTATGACAGGGTGGAGGACTGAAGCTTTCTTT
TRBD1	.	TRBV18	TRBJ2-2	CASSRDSTNTGELFF	TGTGCCAGCTCACGGGACAGTACGAACACCGGGGAGCTGTTTTTT
TRBD2	few	TRBV27	TRBJ2-5	CASSLVASGGAETQYF	TGTGCCAGCAGTTTAGTGGCTAGCGGGGGCGCGGAGACCCAGTACTTC
.	.	TRBV28	TRBJ2-5	CASSLFKNSQETQYF	TGTGCCAGCAGTTTATTTAAGAACAGCCAAGAGACCCAGTACTTC
.	.	TRBV19	TRBJ2-3	CASSIGVGDTQYF	TGTGCCAGTAGTATCGGGGTGGGGGATACGCAGTATTTT
.	.	TRBV6-5	TRBJ1-4	CASSLHREGEKLFF	TGTGCCAGCAGCCTCCACAGGGAGGGTGAAAAACTGTTTTTT
.	.	TRBV2	TRBJ2-1	CASTERQGINEQFF	TGTGCCAGCACTGAAAGGCAGGGGATTAATGAGCAGTTCTTC
.	.	TRBV11-3	TRBJ1-1	CASSQNSWTEAFF	TGTGCCAGCAGCCAAAATAGCTGGACTGAAGCTTTCTTT
TRBD1	.	TRBV6-6	TRBJ1-1	CASRIGTGGTEAFF	TGTGCCAGCAGAATTGGGACAGGGGGGACTGAAGCTTTCTTT
TRBD1	once	TRBV5-1	TRBJ2-5	CASSLGLTGSRTQYF	TGCGCCAGCAGCTTGGGTTTGACAGGGAGTAGGACCCAGTACTTC
TRBD1	.	TRBV24-1	TRBJ2-2	CATRGTGTGGTGELFF	TGTGCCACCAGGGGGACGGGGACAGGGGGCACCGGGGAGCTGTTTTTT
.	.	TRBV5-1	TRBJ1-1	CASSLAGDAFGTEAFF	TGCGCCAGCAGCTTGGCAGGGGATGCGTTCGGCACTGAAGCTTTCTTT